The sequence of this T cell receptor beta chain was determined in a study of blood T cell repertoires in COVID-19. CDR1 MNHNS and CDR2 SASEGT come from the germline V gene. This CDR3 spans 16 amino acids. The V segment lost 4 bases and the J segment 8 bases; nucleotides outside the gene matches: 9. TCRdb keeps only in-frame clones here, not all; method: immunoSEQ multiplex PCR. The sample carries some 56,000 clones, 89% recorded once. The clonotype originates from a woman aged 60-70 years with COVID-19, enrolled during active disease. V and J are TRBV6-1 and TRBJ1-6; 9 bases fit TRBD1. Sequenced material: peripheral blood. CDR3 bases: TGTGCCAGCAGTGCCAAAACAGGGGGCGGGTATTCACCCCTCCACTTT. Its translation: CASSAKTGGGYSPLHF.